Each of the 30 T cell receptor beta chains below was sequenced from the same sample in a study of cytomegalovirus exposure and HLA in healthy donors. The method was immunoSEQ multiplex PCR; TCRdb's version includes in-frame clones alone and lacks a portion of them. The table records 120,000 or so clones, 88% of them present only once. The sequencing sample was made of PBMCs. The source is a man younger than 35 in good health and CMV-seronegative.

V gene TRBV4-1 combines with J gene TRBJ2-7; the D gene is possibly TRBD1 (6 bases). The CDR3 consists of 16 residues. Germline CDR1 is MGHRA and CDR2 is YSYEKL. V was trimmed by 0 bases and J by 4 bases, leaving 16 bases between them. The CDR3: CASSQEWYRVLYEQYF. Here the CDR3 DNA reads TGCGCCAGCAGCCAAGAGTGGTACAGGGTGTTATACGAGCAGTACTTC.

The chain links TRBV18 to TRBJ2-7; perhaps TRBD2 as D (6 bases). The germline gives CDR1 KGHSH, CDR2 LQKENI. CDR3 length: 15 amino acids. V was clipped by 2 bases and J by 5 bases, with 16 bases between them. CDR3 in DNA: TGTGCCAGCTCACCAGTTGCCGGGAGTGTTAACGAGCAGTACTTC. Its translation: CASSPVAGSVNEQYF.

The chain combines TRBV30 with TRBJ2-2, with D possibly TRBD1 on 6 matching bases. V lost 3 bases and J lost 0, with 8 bases in between. Germline CDR1 and CDR2: GTSNPN and SVGIG (reference sequence). This CDR3 contains 14 residues. The CDR3 DNA reads TGTGCCTGGAGGCGGACAGCGAACACCGGGGAGCTGTTTTTT. It yields the protein CAWRRTANTGELFF.

The chain recombines TRBV7-9 with TRBJ1-2; 10 nucleotides match TRBD1. This CDR3 has 16 amino acids. With 5 bases clipped from V and 1 base from J, the junction kept 7 bases outside the gene matches. Looked up from germline, CDR1 is SEHNR and CDR2 is FQNEAQ (reference sequence). In DNA, the CDR3 is TGTGCCAGCAGCCATGAGACAGGGGGCGATAACTATGGCTACACCTTC. This encodes CASSHETGGDNYGYTF. Full variable domain (missing parts from reference TRBV7-9 and TRBJ1-2): DTGVSQNPRHKITKRGQNVTFRCDPISEHNRLYWYRQTLGQGPEFLTYFQNEAQLEKSRLLSDRFSAERPKGSFSTLEIQRTEQGDSAMYLCASSHETGGDNYGYTFGSGTRLTVV.

The rearrangement links TRBV7-2 to TRBJ1-4; 7 bases align to TRBD1. Germline trimming cut 5 bases from V and 7 bases from J; bases unmatched to any gene: 10. Germline V CDR1 and CDR2: SGHTA, FQGNSA. The CDR3 extends over 15 amino acids. The CDR3 DNA reads TGTGCCAGCAGCGCTCGCCGGGACAGCATTGAAAAACTGTTTTTT. This translates into CASSARRDSIEKLFF. Full variable domain (outside the CDR3, taken from reference TRBV7-2 and TRBJ1-4): GAGVSQSPSNKVTEKGKDVELRCDPISGHTALYWYRQSLGQGLEFLIYFQGNSAPDKSGLPSDRFSAERTGGSVSTLTIQRTQQEDSAVYLCASSARRDSIEKLFFGSGTQLSVL.

The chain recombines TRBV2 with TRBJ1-2, with D maybe TRBD1 (6 bases). This CDR3 spans 13 amino acids. V lost 4 bases and J 7 bases, leaving 13 bases between the germline ends. Per the germline V gene, CDR1 is SNHLY and CDR2 is FYNNEI. CDR3 sequence (DNA): TGTGCCAGCAGTGTCGACAGGCTTGGTGGCTACACCTTC. Its translation is CASSVDRLGGYTF.

In its sample, this clone was seen a few times. V and J are TRBV19 and TRBJ1-4; D not resolved. Trimming removed 7 bases at V and 2 bases at J, with 17 bases between. Per the germline V gene, CDR1 is LNHDA and CDR2 is SQIVND (reference sequence). The CDR3 extends over 16 amino acids. The CDR3 nucleotides read TGTGCCAGTACGCGTGGAGGATCCCGCACTAATGAAAAACTGTTTTTT. Residues: CASTRGGSRTNEKLFF.

This chain connects TRBV4-1 to TRBJ2-5; 9 positions agree with TRBD1. The CDR3 loop spans 13 amino acids. The ends lost 5 bases at V and 5 bases at J; junction bases unmatched: 3. Per germline, CDR1 MGHRA and CDR2 YSYEKL. The CDR3 sequence: CASSGTGRETQYF. The DNA for the CDR3 is TGCGCCAGCAGCGGGACAGGGCGGGAGACCCAGTACTTC.

The chain has TRBV4-3 and TRBJ1-5, with D perhaps matching TRBD1 (5 bases). Germline V gene sequence: CDR1 LGHNA, CDR2 YSLEER. This CDR3 spans 18 amino acids. V lost 0 bases and J 0 bases, leaving 15 bases between the germline ends. CDR3 region: CASSQDLQAAYSNQPQHF. The CDR3, as DNA: TGCGCCAGCAGCCAAGATTTACAGGCAGCATATAGCAATCAGCCCCAGCATTTT.

The chain has TRBV11-2 and TRBJ2-7; 7 bases map to TRBD2. Germline V gene data show CDR1 as SGHAT and CDR2 as FQNNGV. The CDR3 totals 14 residues. Unmatched junction bases numbered 6, after V lost 1 base and J lost 6 bases. CDR3 protein: CASSLGLAAGEQYF. The CDR3 DNA reads TGTGCCAGCAGCTTAGGGCTAGCGGCAGGCGAGCAGTACTTC.

The chain recombines TRBV28 with TRBJ1-4; unclear D gene. The germline gives CDR1 MDHEN, CDR2 SYDVKM. The CDR3 has 15 residues. V gave up 2 bases and J gave up 7 bases, with 14 bases separating them. The CDR3 bases are TGTGCCAGCAGTTTACGGTCCTTCCGTAGTGAAAAACTGTTTTTT. Its translation: CASSLRSFRSEKLFF.

The chain uses TRBV10-3 and TRBJ2-2; 8 bases match TRBD1. From germline, CDR1 is ENHRY and CDR2 SYGVKD. The V and J ends lost 5 bases and 3 bases, in that order; junction bases with no gene match: 2. This CDR3 region has 14 residues. CDR3 loop: CAISQGADTGELFF. DNA for the CDR3: TGTGCCATCAGTCAGGGGGCGGACACCGGGGAGCTGTTTTTT.

In its sample, this clone was seen a few times. The chain has TRBV9 and TRBJ1-2; the match to TRBD1 covers 7 bases. The CDR3 covers 13 residues. CDR1 SGDLS and CDR2 YYNGEE come from the germline V gene. V dropped 2 bases and J dropped 5; count of bases not matched to a gene: 3. CDR3 protein: CASSVRQGYGYTF. The CDR3 DNA follows: TGTGCCAGCAGCGTTAGACAGGGATATGGCTACACCTTC.

V usage is TRBV5-1 and J usage is TRBJ2-7; a possible D gene is TRBD1 (6 bases). With 0 bases removed from V and 2 bases from J, the gap between germline ends came to 15 bases. The CDR3 spans 16 residues. Germline assignment: CDR1 SGHRS and CDR2 YFSETQ. The CDR3 reads CASSLAAGQRTYEQYF. The DNA of the CDR3 is TGCGCCAGCAGCTTGGCAGCTGGACAGAGGACCTACGAGCAGTACTTC.

This chain connects TRBV2 to TRBJ2-7, with a weak D call TRBD2 (7 bases). The CDR3 contains 14 residues. The germline CDR1 and CDR2 sequences are SNHLY and FYNNEI. Trimming shortened V by 10 bases and J by 4 bases, and 20 bases separated the two germline ends. This CDR3 is CATDGGGSTYEQYF. DNA of the CDR3: TGTGCCACCGATGGGGGCGGGAGTACTTACGAGCAGTACTTC. Looking up the rest from reference TRBV2 and TRBJ2-7 gives the full variable domain: EPEVTQTPSHQVTQMGQEVILRCVPISNHLYFYWYRQILGQKVEFLVSFYNNEISEKSEIFDDQFSVERPDGSNFTLKIRSTKLEDSAMYFCATDGGGSTYEQYFGPGTRLTVT.

The chain links TRBV19 to TRBJ2-2; no reliable D call. Trimming removed 7 bases at V and 8 bases at J, with 8 bases between. This CDR3 is 11 amino acids long. Germline V gene sequence: CDR1 LNHDA, CDR2 SQIVND (reference sequence). The CDR3 here is CASNAAGELFF. Written as DNA, the CDR3 is TGTGCCAGTAACGCAGCGGGGGAGCTGTTTTTT.

V gene TRBV5-6 combines with J gene TRBJ1-6; D may be TRBD1 (5 bases). V lost 6 bases and J lost 7, with 17 bases in between. The length of the CDR3 is 15 residues. Germline CDR1 reads SGHDT; CDR2 reads YYEEEE. The CDR3 sequence is CASTQEGHKNSPLHF. The DNA for the CDR3 is TGTGCCAGCACCCAGGAGGGGCACAAAAATTCACCCCTCCACTTT.

The chain uses TRBV27 and TRBJ2-1; D unclear. Germline values: CDR1 MNHEY, CDR2 SMNVEV (reference sequence). The CDR3 is made up of 13 amino acids. Trimming removed 2 bases from V and 9 bases from J, with 11 bases in between. The CDR3 region has the DNA TGTGCCAGCAGTTTAGAGGTTTTCGGTGAGCAGTTCTTC. Translating gives CASSLEVFGEQFF.

The rearrangement links TRBV6-1 to TRBJ2-2, with D unclear. CDR1 MNHNS and CDR2 SASEGT come from the germline V gene. The CDR3 has 14 amino acids. Trimming pared 3 bases from V and 4 bases from J, leaving 9 bases between. CDR3 coding DNA: TGTGCCAGCAGTGAGGCTGGTTCCACCGGGGAGCTGTTTTTT. Translated, it gives CASSEAGSTGELFF.

The chain combines TRBV7-2 with TRBJ2-3; D perhaps matches TRBD2 (6 bases). The germline V and J ends were trimmed by 4 bases and 7 bases, with 9 bases remaining between them. CDR3 length equals 12 residues. CDR1 and CDR2 from the germline V gene are SGHTA and FQGNSA. CDR3 amino acids: CASSSGVYTQYF. The DNA for the CDR3 is TGTGCCAGCAGCTCGGGGGTTTATACGCAGTATTTT. The whole variable domain, remainder taken from reference TRBV7-2 and TRBJ2-3, is GAGVSQSPSNKVTEKGKDVELRCDPISGHTALYWYRQSLGQGLEFLIYFQGNSAPDKSGLPSDRFSAERTGGSVSTLTIQRTQQEDSAVYLCASSSGVYTQYFGPGTRLTVL.

This sequence joins TRBV18 and TRBJ2-5; 13 bases are shared with TRBD2. This CDR3 contains 16 residues. J was trimmed by 2 bases and V by 1 base; bases with no gene match: 1. Germline V lookup: CDR1 KGHSH, CDR2 LQKENI. The CDR3 DNA is TGTGCCAGCTCACCACGGACTAGCGGGGGTCAAGAGACCCAGTACTTC. Residues: CASSPRTSGGQETQYF.

The V gene is TRBV7-2, the J gene TRBJ2-7; 7 bases map to TRBD1. With 1 base clipped from V and 4 bases from J, the junction kept 7 bases outside the gene matches. CDR1 is SGHTA and CDR2 is FQGNSA in the germline V gene. The CDR3 spans 15 residues. The CDR3 nucleotides read TGTGCCAGCAGCTTAGATTCGGGACAGCTATACGAGCAGTACTTC. Its translation: CASSLDSGQLYEQYF.

This chain connects TRBV19 to TRBJ2-4; possible D gene TRBD2, 7 bases. The germline CDR1 and CDR2 sequences are LNHDA and SQIVND (reference sequence). The CDR3 has 15 residues. Deletions cut 10 bases from V and 2 bases from J, with 18 bases between. The CDR3 DNA is TGTGCCACAACGGAGGGGGGGATGACCAAAAACATTCAGTACTTC. Protein product: CATTEGGMTKNIQYF.

V gene TRBV27 combines with J gene TRBJ1-2, with D tentatively TRBD1 (5 bases). Trimming shortened V by 5 bases and J by 5 bases, and 6 bases separated the two germline ends. The CDR3 extends over 11 amino acids. Germline-derived CDR1 and CDR2 are MNHEY and SMNVEV (reference sequence). The CDR3 region has the DNA TGTGCCAGCAGTGGGGGGTATGGCTACACCTTC. As protein: CASSGGYGYTF.

The V and J genes are TRBV4-3 and TRBJ2-1; possibly TRBD2 for D (5 bases). Trimming shortened V by 0 bases and J by 12 bases, and 12 bases separated the two germline ends. CDR3 size: 13 residues. Germline CDR1 reads LGHNA; CDR2 reads YSLEER. The CDR3, as DNA: TGCGCCAGCAGCCAAGATCGGGATCTAGGGCAGTTCTTC. This translates into CASSQDRDLGQFF.

CDR3 nucleotides: TGCGCCAGCAGCTCCCTGGGCCGCTCTGGGGCCAACGTCCTGACTTTC. This sequence encodes CASSSLGRSGANVLTF. V gene TRBV5-1 combines with J gene TRBJ2-6; D gene ambiguous. The length of the CDR3 is 16 residues. Deletions cut 3 bases from V and 0 bases from J, with 10 bases between. Germline V lookup: CDR1 SGHRS, CDR2 YFSETQ.

V gene TRBV13 combines with J gene TRBJ2-3; D unresolved. The V end was cut by 4 bases, the J end by 4 bases, with 3 bases between. The CDR3 extends over 11 amino acids. CDR1 PRHDT and CDR2 FYEKMQ come from the germline V gene (reference sequence). Written as DNA, the CDR3 is TGTGCCAGCAGCTCCTCAGATACGCAGTATTTT. It is translated as CASSSSDTQYF. The full variable domain, in which reference TRBV13 and TRBJ2-3 provide the parts outside the CDR3, is AAGVIQSPRHLIKEKRETATLKCYPIPRHDTVYWYQQGPGQDPQFLISFYEKMQSDKGSIPDRFSAQQFSDYHSELNMSSLELGDSALYFCASSSSDTQYFGPGTRLTVL.

The rearrangement links TRBV6-6 to TRBJ1-5; 7 positions agree with TRBD1. The germline V gene has CDR1 MNHNY and CDR2 SVGAGI (reference sequence). CDR3 length: 13 amino acids. V trimming: 6 bases; J trimming: 6 bases; junction bases outside the gene matches: 5. CDR3 DNA: TGTGCCAGCAGCACCCAGGGGGGTCAGCCCCAGCATTTT. Translation gives CASSTQGGQPQHF.

The chain recombines TRBV11-2 with TRBJ2-3; 7 bases map to TRBD2. Germline V gene sequence: CDR1 SGHAT, CDR2 FQNNGV. The ends lost 5 bases at V and 0 bases at J; junction bases unmatched: 8. This CDR3 is built from 16 residues. The CDR3 protein is CASSPYGEGSTDTQYF. The CDR3 nucleotides are TGTGCCAGCAGCCCTTACGGGGAGGGGAGCACAGATACGCAGTATTTT.

J is TRBJ2-7 and V is TRBV2; 7 nucleotides line up with TRBD2. The CDR3 loop spans 14 amino acids. Germline CDR1 is SNHLY and CDR2 is FYNNEI. The V gene end was trimmed by 4 bases and the J gene end by 10 bases; junction bases not matched to a gene: 13. Here the CDR3 DNA reads TGTGCCAGCAGTGCCCGAAGGGGAGGGAGCCGACAGTACTTC. This gives the protein CASSARRGGSRQYF.